This TCR beta chain was observed in a study of control samples from healthy donors and cancer patients. The CDR3 is made up of 15 amino acids. Trimming took off 3 bases at V and 7 bases at J, with 14 bases between the two ends. CDR1 and CDR2 from the germline V gene are SGHRS and YFSETQ. The assay was immunoSEQ multiplex PCR, and TCRdb's table has in-frame clones only and misses some. This sample has about 79,000 clones; approximately 94% occur once, and the top ten carry roughly 1.2%. The origin of this receptor is a woman aged 40 to 50 with lung cancer. V usage is TRBV5-1 and J usage is TRBJ1-6; tentatively, D is TRBD1 (5 bases). Material: PBMCs. The CDR3 nucleotides are TGCGCCAGCAGCTGGCAGGGCGGGGGGAATTCACCCCTCCACTTT. This sequence encodes CASSWQGGGNSPLHF. Based on the CDR3 plus reference TRBV5-1 and TRBJ1-6, the full variable domain is KAGVTQTPRYLIKTRGQQVTLSCSPISGHRSVSWYQQTPGQGLQFLFEYFSETQRNKGNFPGRFSGRQFSNSRSEMNVSTLELGDSALYLCASSWQGGGNSPLHFGNGTRLTVT.